One and the same sample provided the 22 T cell receptor beta chains below, sequenced in a study of OX40 agonist ivuxolimab in advanced cancers. Receptor libraries were prepared by the immunoSEQ multiplex PCR assay. Not all clones reach the TCRdb copy of this immuneACCESS table, which keeps in-frame sequences only. Checked studies attribute under half of the gap to unresolved V genes and leave the rest unexplained. The sample table holds tens of thousands of clones, of which 80% to 95% were seen once. The ten top clones hold roughly 7.4% of the sample. Source: CD4+ or CD8+ T cells sorted from blood, taken in a trial of the OX40 agonist ivuxolimab. These receptor sequences come from an adult with an advanced solid tumor such as melanoma, head and neck, liver or kidney cancer.

The chain uses TRBV19 and TRBJ2-7; D possibly corresponds to TRBD1 (6 bases). V gave up 4 bases and J gave up 3 bases, with 10 bases separating them. The germline CDR1 and CDR2 sequences are LNHDA and SQIVND (reference sequence). The CDR3 totals 13 residues. The CDR3 DNA sequence: TGTGCCAGTAGTACGGACAGCTTCTACGAGCAGTACTTC. Its translation is CASSTDSFYEQYF.

This rearrangement joins TRBV11-3 to TRBJ1-2; D gene uncertain. Per the germline V gene, CDR1 is SGHNT and CDR2 is YENEEA. V lost 5 bases, J lost 10 bases, and 14 bases lay in between. CDR3 size: 12 residues. DNA of the CDR3: TGTGCCAGCAGCAATTCTGGAAATGACTACACCTTC. Encoded protein: CASSNSGNDYTF. The full variable domain, rest sourced from reference TRBV11-3 and TRBJ1-2, is EAGVVQSPRYKIIEKKQPVAFWCNPISGHNTLYWYLQNLGQGPELLIRYENEEAVDDSQLPKDRFSAERLKGVDSTLKIQPAELGDSAVYLCASSNSGNDYTFGSGTRLTVV.

The J gene is TRBJ2-2, the V gene TRBV30, with D uncertain. V gave up 0 bases and J gave up 5 bases, with 10 bases separating them. The germline CDR1 and CDR2 sequences are GTSNPN and SVGIG (reference sequence). The length of the CDR3 is 14 residues. The CDR3 reads CAWSVADSTGELFF. CDR3 bases: TGTGCCTGGAGTGTAGCTGATTCAACCGGGGAGCTGTTTTTT.

The CDR3 loop is CASSPMGGSNQPQHF. The CDR3 DNA follows: TGTGCCAGCTCACCAATGGGGGGGTCCAATCAGCCCCAGCATTTT. The gene calls are TRBV18 and TRBJ1-5; tentatively, D is TRBD1 (5 bases). This CDR3 has 15 amino acids. In germline, CDR1 is KGHSH, CDR2 LQKENI. V was clipped by 2 bases and J by 3 bases, with 11 bases between them.

The chain is built from TRBV4-1 and TRBJ1-4, with unresolved D. Trimming cost V 1 base and J 11 bases, with 14 bases left between them. In germline, CDR1 is MGHRA, CDR2 YSYEKL. The CDR3 contains 14 residues. In DNA form, the CDR3 reads TGCGCCAGCAGCCAAGGAGGCCCCAGAGGGAAACTGTTTTTT. Residues: CASSQGGPRGKLFF.

The chain uses TRBV4-2 and TRBJ2-2; tentative D call: TRBD1 (5 bases). The germline V gene encodes CDR1 LGHNA and CDR2 YNFKEQ. Trimming left V 5 bases short and J 3 bases short, with 10 bases between. CDR3 length: 14 residues. The CDR3 nucleotides are TGTGCCAGCAGCAGGGGTTCGGACACCGGGGAGCTGTTTTTT. This codes for CASSRGSDTGELFF.

This clone was seen only once. V gene TRBV28 combines with J gene TRBJ1-2; D is ambiguous. Germline CDR1 reads MDHEN; CDR2 reads SYDVKM. Trimming stripped 3 bases from V and 4 bases from J, with 9 bases between. CDR3 length: 13 residues. The CDR3 is CASSFAGLYGYTF. The CDR3 bases are TGTGCCAGCAGTTTTGCTGGGCTCTATGGCTACACCTTC.

The V gene is TRBV5-6, the J gene TRBJ1-5, with no clear D. From germline, CDR1 is SGHDT and CDR2 YYEEEE. V shed 4 bases and J shed 3 bases, with 14 bases lying between them. The CDR3 is 15 amino acids. This chain's CDR3 is CASSLAGVPNQPQHF. In DNA, the CDR3 is TGTGCCAGCAGCCTTGCAGGAGTCCCCAATCAGCCCCAGCATTTT. The entire variable domain, with the rest obtained from reference TRBV5-6 and TRBJ1-5, is as follows: DAGVTQSPTHLIKTRGQQVTLRCSPKSGHDTVSWYQQALGQGPQFIFQYYEEEERQRGNFPDRFSGHQFPNYSSELNVNALLLGDSALYLCASSLAGVPNQPQHFGDGTRLSIL.

The J gene is TRBJ1-4, the V gene TRBV5-4, with 10 bases fitting TRBD1. J gave up 8 bases and V 3 bases, and 13 bases lay outside the gene matches. Germline V gene data show CDR1 as SGHNT and CDR2 as YYREEE (reference sequence). This CDR3 has 17 amino acids. CDR3 in amino acids: CASSSRQGARLPEKLFF. The CDR3 DNA reads as TGTGCCAGCAGCTCTCGACAGGGGGCGAGGCTCCCCGAAAAACTGTTTTTT.

CDR3: CSVGGSSYEQYF. Here the CDR3 DNA reads TGCAGCGTTGGTGGGAGTTCCTACGAGCAGTACTTC. The chain combines TRBV29-1 with TRBJ2-7, with D perhaps TRBD2 (5 bases). Germline V gene data show CDR1 as SQVTM and CDR2 as ANQGSEA. This CDR3 is built from 12 residues. Trimming took 4 bases from V and 1 from J, leaving 8 bases between them.

The rearrangement links TRBV28 to TRBJ2-5; D gene uncertain. CDR3 length equals 14 residues. V lost 8 bases and J lost 1, with 14 bases in between. Per germline, CDR1 MDHEN and CDR2 SYDVKM. The CDR3: CASHRGKSQETQYF. In DNA, the CDR3 is TGTGCCAGCCACCGAGGTAAAAGCCAAGAGACCCAGTACTTC.

The chain joins TRBV4-2 to TRBJ2-3, with D perhaps being TRBD1 or TRBD2 (5 bases each). This CDR3 spans 16 amino acids. The ends were cut back, 0 bases at V and 1 base at J, with 11 bases in the middle. Germline loops: CDR1 LGHNA, CDR2 YNFKEQ. The CDR3 bases are TGTGCCAGCAGCCAAGAAGCCGGGACGGGCACAGATACGCAGTATTTT. Translated, it gives CASSQEAGTGTDTQYF.

Only a few counts were recorded for this clone. The chain carries TRBV2 and TRBJ2-7; D possibly uses TRBD1 or TRBD2 (5 bases each). CDR1 SNHLY and CDR2 FYNNEI come from the germline V gene. The V gene lost 3 bases and the J gene lost 3 bases, with 12 bases spanning the gap. The CDR3 covers 14 residues. For the CDR3, the DNA is TGTGCCAGCAGTGAGGGGACGGACCACTACGAGCAGTACTTC. This codes for CASSEGTDHYEQYF.

This clone occurred once. The rearrangement links TRBV19 to TRBJ2-1; TRBD2 matches at 8 bases. The CDR3 consists of 16 residues. Germline V lookup: CDR1 LNHDA, CDR2 SQIVND (reference sequence). V lost 2 bases and J lost 1; bases outside the gene matches: 4. The CDR3 nucleotides are TGTGCCAGTAGTATACGGGGGGGTGCATCCTACAATGAGCAGTTCTTC. Protein: CASSIRGGASYNEQFF.

The CDR3 is CASSSPLAGVRYEQYF. CDR3 in DNA: TGTGCCAGCAGCTCCCCCCTGGCAGGCGTCCGCTACGAGCAGTACTTC. V and J are TRBV11-2 and TRBJ2-7; D not resolved. With 4 bases removed from V and 3 bases from J, the gap between germline ends came to 19 bases. This CDR3 has 16 residues. The germline CDR1 and CDR2 sequences are SGHAT and FQNNGV.

This chain connects TRBV9 to TRBJ2-1, with D possibly being TRBD1 (6 bases). The CDR3 has 13 amino acids. V was pared by 3 bases and J by 9 bases, with 13 bases between. The germline CDR1 and CDR2 sequences are SGDLS and YYNGEE. The CDR3 coding sequence is TGTGCCAGCAGCGCGACAGGTATGGGTGAGCAGTTCTTC. Encoded protein: CASSATGMGEQFF.

The V gene is TRBV2, the J gene TRBJ1-4; D perhaps matches TRBD1 (5 bases). The CDR3 is made up of 16 amino acids. Trimming cost V 5 bases and J 0 bases, with 13 bases left between them. Germline V CDR1 and CDR2: SNHLY, FYNNEI. This CDR3 is CASSLRAGATNEKLFF. CDR3 nucleotide sequence: TGTGCCAGCAGTCTCAGGGCGGGGGCAACTAATGAAAAACTGTTTTTT.

The chain has TRBV7-8 and TRBJ2-5; D is unresolved. The CDR3 is 14 residues long. The V end lost 3 bases, the J end lost 5 bases, and 13 bases lay between the germline ends. Germline CDR1 and CDR2: SGHVS and FQNEAQ. DNA for the CDR3: TGTGCCAGCAGCTTGAGTACTATAGATGAGACCCAGTACTTC. This gives the protein CASSLSTIDETQYF. The variable domain in full, with the rest retrieved from reference TRBV7-8 and TRBJ2-5, is GAGVSQSPRYKVAKRGQDVALRCDPISGHVSLFWYQQALGQGPEFLTYFQNEAQLDKSGLPSDRFFAERPEGSVSTLKIQRTQQEDSAVYLCASSLSTIDETQYFGPGTRLLVL.

The chain uses TRBV5-8 and TRBJ2-4, with TRBD1 as a possible D gene (6 bases). V dropped 2 bases and J dropped 2 bases, with 8 bases sitting between them. Germline CDR1 and CDR2: SGHTS and YDEGEE. The CDR3 covers 14 residues. DNA for the CDR3: TGTGCCAGCAGCTTTCAGGGGACCAAAAACATTCAGTACTTC. Translation: CASSFQGTKNIQYF.

The chain combines TRBV29-1 with TRBJ2-2; D possibly corresponds to TRBD1 (6 bases). The germline V and J ends were trimmed by 0 bases and 1 base, with 12 bases remaining between them. The CDR3 is made up of 16 amino acids. Germline V gene lookup returns CDR1 SQVTM and CDR2 ANQGSEA. CDR3 in amino acids: CSVEEETGWNTGELFF. The CDR3 DNA is TGCAGCGTTGAAGAAGAGACAGGATGGAACACCGGGGAGCTGTTTTTT.

The J gene is TRBJ2-3, the V gene TRBV5-1, with 8 bases fitting TRBD2. Per the germline V gene, CDR1 is SGHRS and CDR2 is YFSETQ. CDR3 size: 21 residues. With 0 bases clipped from V and 1 base from J, the junction kept 19 bases outside the gene matches. In DNA, the CDR3 is TGCGCCAGCAGCTTGGCGCCCCGGACTAGCAATTACGCAATAGGCACAGATACGCAGTATTTT. As protein: CASSLAPRTSNYAIGTDTQYF.

The CDR3 DNA sequence: TGTGCCAGCAGCCCCTGGGACAGATTCTACGAGCAGTACTTC. It codes for CASSPWDRFYEQYF. The V gene is TRBV7-9, the J gene TRBJ2-7, with 7 bases matching TRBD1. The CDR3 length is 14 residues. From germline, CDR1 is SEHNR and CDR2 FQNEAQ (reference sequence). J gave up 3 bases and V 5 bases, and 7 bases lay outside the gene matches.